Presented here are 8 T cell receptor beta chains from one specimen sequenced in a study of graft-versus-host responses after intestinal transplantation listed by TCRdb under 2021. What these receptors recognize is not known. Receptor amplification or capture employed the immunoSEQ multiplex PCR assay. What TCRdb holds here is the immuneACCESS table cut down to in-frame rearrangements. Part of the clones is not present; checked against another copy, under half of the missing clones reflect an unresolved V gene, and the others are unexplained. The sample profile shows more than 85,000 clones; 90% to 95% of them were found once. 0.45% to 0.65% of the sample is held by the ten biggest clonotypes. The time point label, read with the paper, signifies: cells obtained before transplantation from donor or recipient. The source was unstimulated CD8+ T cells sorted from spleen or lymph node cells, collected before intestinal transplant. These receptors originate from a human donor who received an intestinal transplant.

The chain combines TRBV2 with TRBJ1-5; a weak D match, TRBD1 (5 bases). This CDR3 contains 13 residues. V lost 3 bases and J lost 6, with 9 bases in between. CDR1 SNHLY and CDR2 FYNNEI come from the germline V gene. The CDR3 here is CASSEWGIQPQHF. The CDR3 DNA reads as TGTGCCAGCAGTGAGTGGGGGATTCAGCCCCAGCATTTT.

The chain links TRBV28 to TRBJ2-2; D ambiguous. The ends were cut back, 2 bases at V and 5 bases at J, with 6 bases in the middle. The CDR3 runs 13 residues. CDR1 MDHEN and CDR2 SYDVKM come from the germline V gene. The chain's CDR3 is CASSLTATGELFF. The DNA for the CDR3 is TGTGCCAGCAGTTTAACGGCTACCGGGGAGCTGTTTTTT.

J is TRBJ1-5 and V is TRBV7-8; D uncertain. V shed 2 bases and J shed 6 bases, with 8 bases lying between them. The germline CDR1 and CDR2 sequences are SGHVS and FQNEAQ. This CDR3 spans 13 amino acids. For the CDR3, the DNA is TGTGCCAGCAGCTTACAGGCGGCTCAGCCCCAGCATTTT. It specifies CASSLQAAQPQHF.

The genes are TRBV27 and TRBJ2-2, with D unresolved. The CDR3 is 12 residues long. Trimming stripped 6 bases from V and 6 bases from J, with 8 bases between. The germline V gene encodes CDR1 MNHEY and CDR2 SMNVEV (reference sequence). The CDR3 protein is CASRGPPGELFF. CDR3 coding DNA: TGTGCCAGCAGAGGACCCCCCGGGGAGCTGTTTTTT.

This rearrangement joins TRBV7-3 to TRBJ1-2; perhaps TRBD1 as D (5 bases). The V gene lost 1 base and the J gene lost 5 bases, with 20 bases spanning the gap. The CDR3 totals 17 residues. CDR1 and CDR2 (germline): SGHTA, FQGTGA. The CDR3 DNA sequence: TGTGCCAGCAGCTTAAACCCCACTCCGGTAGGGACGTATGGCTACACCTTC. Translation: CASSLNPTPVGTYGYTF. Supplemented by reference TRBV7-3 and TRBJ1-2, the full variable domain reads GAGVSQTPSNKVTEKGKYVELRCDPISGHTALYWYRQSLGQGPEFLIYFQGTGAADDSGLPNDRFFAVRPEGSVSTLKIQRTERGDSAVYLCASSLNPTPVGTYGYTFGSGTRLTVV.

DNA of the CDR3: TGTGCCAGCAGTTTACCGAGCGGGGGTACGCAGTATTTT. Translating it yields CASSLPSGGTQYF. J is TRBJ2-3 and V is TRBV27; 8 bases match TRBD2. V trimming: 2 bases; J trimming: 8 bases; junction bases outside the gene matches: 3. Per the germline V gene, CDR1 is MNHEY and CDR2 is SMNVEV (reference sequence). The CDR3 has 13 amino acids.

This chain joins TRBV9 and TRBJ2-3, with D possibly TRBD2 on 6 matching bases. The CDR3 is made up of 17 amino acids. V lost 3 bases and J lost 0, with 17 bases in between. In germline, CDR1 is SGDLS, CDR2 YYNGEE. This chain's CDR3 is CASSAGGLPSSTDTQYF. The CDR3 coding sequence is TGTGCCAGCAGCGCCGGGGGACTTCCGTCTAGCACAGATACGCAGTATTTT.

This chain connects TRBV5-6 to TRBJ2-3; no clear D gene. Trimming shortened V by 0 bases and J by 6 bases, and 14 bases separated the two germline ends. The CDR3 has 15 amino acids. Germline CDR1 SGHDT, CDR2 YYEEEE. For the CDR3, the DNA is TGTGCCAGCAGCTTGGATGCTCTTACCGTCGATACGCAGTATTTT. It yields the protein CASSLDALTVDTQYF. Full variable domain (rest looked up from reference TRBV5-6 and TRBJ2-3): DAGVTQSPTHLIKTRGQQVTLRCSPKSGHDTVSWYQQALGQGPQFIFQYYEEEERQRGNFPDRFSGHQFPNYSSELNVNALLLGDSALYLCASSLDALTVDTQYFGPGTRLTVL.